This is a list of T cell receptor beta chains from one sample in a study of T cell responses to AZD1222 COVID-19 vaccine. Only in-frame clones appear in the TCRdb table, and some are missing; sequencing was by immunoSEQ multiplex PCR. The data hold around 180,000 clones, with approximately 90% observed a single time. The source material was peripheral blood, sampled on day 0 of AZD1222 vaccination. These receptors came from an adult in good health. The conserved cysteine and the conserved F or W are not part of the CDR3 here. Each record gives: V gene, clone size, J gene, CDR3 length, CDR3 protein. Size is omitted from some rows. Given values are once, few, many or a class for expanded clones.

>TRBV6-5|-|TRBJ1-2|12
ASTRAPGTTGYT
>TRBV6-4|once|TRBJ1-6|12
ASSVQGHNSPLH
>TRBV11-2|-|TRBJ1-6|12
ASSLLGANSPLH
>TRBV30|-|TRBJ2-3|9
AWSVGDTQY
>TRBV28|-|TRBJ1-1|11
ASNRGQGTEAF
>TRBV29-1|-|TRBJ1-6|11
SVEPTGGGPLH
>TRBV18|-|TRBJ1-5|12
ASSIGGTDQPQH
>TRBV3-1/TRBV3-2|-|TRBJ1-3|12
ASSQDVFRNTIY
>TRBV6-5|-|TRBJ2-1|10
ASSYSGYEQF
>TRBV30|-|TRBJ1-6|12
AWAAGAYNSPLH
>TRBV19|-|TRBJ2-1|16
ASSTRVGVAGAYNEQF
>TRBV6-1|few|TRBJ1-3|12
ASSEGSSGNTIY
>TRBV7-2|-|TRBJ1-5|11
ASSLPGGQPQH